This T cell receptor beta chain was captured in a study of blood T cell repertoires in COVID-19. Germline V gives CDR1 LNHDA, CDR2 SQIVND (reference sequence). V lost 7 bases to trimming and J lost 3 bases, with 13 bases between them. CDR3 length equals 14 residues. Study processing details: Amplification with reference gene primers provided the estimates of nucleated cell counts. Measured with immunoSEQ multiplex PCR; TCRdb has only the in-frame clones, and not every one. V and J calls and clone size come straight from that table; D and trimming were deduced from the DNA. This table holds under 150,000 clones, 75% to 90% found once.

The chain joins TRBV19 to TRBJ2-1, with a weak D call TRBD2 (5 bases). This TCR came from a woman aged 55-75 years with COVID-19, enrolled during active disease. Sequencing used peripheral blood. The chain's CDR3 is CASKGARGYNEQFF. CDR3 DNA: TGTGCCAGTAAGGGCGCCCGGGGCTACAATGAGCAGTTCTTC.